What follows is one T cell receptor (beta chain) and its context. This specimen comes from a study of blood T cell repertoires in COVID-19. Study-level background: In each case, the material was cDNA or gDNA derived from T cells, B-cell-depleted T cells, or PBMCs.

Some clones are missing from TCRdb's copy, which holds only in-frame ones; the method was immunoSEQ multiplex PCR. The sample holds hundreds of thousands of clones, about 87% seen once. J was trimmed by 0 bases and V by 6 bases; bases with no gene match: 8. The CDR3 has 16 residues. Germline CDR1 reads KGHSH; CDR2 reads LQKENI. The participants were between roughly 18 and 90 years old and came from 24 US areas. The sample comprised PBMCs or T cells enriched from blood (not recorded which). This chain uses TRBV18 with TRBJ2-3, with 8 bases matching TRBD1. The sequence came from a woman in her forties or fifties who had recovered from COVID-19. Here the CDR3 DNA reads TGTGCCAGCTCCCGGGGACAGGAGCCTAGCACAGATACGCAGTATTTT. This gives the protein CASSRGQEPSTDTQYF.